The clone carrying this T cell receptor (beta chain) was seen ten or more times. What it recognizes is unknown. Indicated time point: patch test 2, 6 weeks after DPC sensitization. Treatment meaning: therapeutic diphenylcyclopropenone sensitization with weekly scalp DPC. Sample donors consisted of patients with alopecia, aged 18 to 70 years, who were suitable for DPC. These data originate in a study of human T cells and chemical hapten exposure. Study at large: Throughout the roughly 25-week study, diphenylcyclopropenone was applied weekly to the patients' scalps. Patch testing placed 0.01% DPC on the upper back, with readings at 6 days. Study findings and constraints: TCRs exceeding a frequency of 1 in 1000 stayed unchanged under DPC sensitization.

From germline, CDR1 is SGHTA and CDR2 FQGNSA. Trimming cost V 5 bases and J 0 bases; bases outside gene matches: 2. CDR3 length: 14 residues. TCRdb called the RACE reads again in MiXCR, with one record for every CDR3 protein. In the table there are about 140,000 distinct CDR3 sequences, approximately 12% of which are singletons. Here the sequenced sample was whole blood, taken in connection with sensitization to the hapten diphenylcyclopropenone (DPC). This rearrangement joins TRBV7-2 to TRBJ2-3, with 7 bases lining up with TRBD1. The receptor was isolated from a woman aged 45-65 years with alopecia areata. Some clones in this sample may be carry-over from other donors' samples. CDR3 protein: CASSPRGSTDTQYF. In DNA form, the CDR3 reads TGTGCCAGCAGCCCCAGGGGGAGCACAGATACGCAGTATTTT.